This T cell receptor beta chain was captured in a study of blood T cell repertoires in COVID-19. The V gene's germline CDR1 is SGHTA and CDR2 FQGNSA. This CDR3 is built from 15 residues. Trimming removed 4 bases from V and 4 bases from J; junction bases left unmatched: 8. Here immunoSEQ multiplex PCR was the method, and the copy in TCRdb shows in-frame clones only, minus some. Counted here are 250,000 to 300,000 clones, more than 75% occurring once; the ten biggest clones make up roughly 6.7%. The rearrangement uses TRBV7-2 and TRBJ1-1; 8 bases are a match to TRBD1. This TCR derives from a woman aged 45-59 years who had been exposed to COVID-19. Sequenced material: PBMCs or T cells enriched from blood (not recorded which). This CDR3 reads CASSYLDRGGTEAFF. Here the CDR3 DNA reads TGTGCCAGCAGCTACCTAGACAGGGGTGGCACTGAAGCTTTCTTT.